The rows below give T cell receptor beta chains drawn from one sample of a study of cytotoxic CD8 clonotypes in ibrutinib-treated CLL. This table comes from immunoSEQ multiplex PCR, and its TCRdb copy is limited to in-frame clones, with some not included. The sample lists hundreds of thousands of clones; about three quarters were seen once. The sequenced sample was PBMCs, obtained after 24 months of ibrutinib treatment. Receptor source: a human donor with chronic lymphocytic leukemia. CDR3s include the opening cysteine and the closing phenylalanine or tryptophan. D genes are given only for firm matches. Only part of the rows carry a size: once, few, many, or a class if the clone is expanded.

D	size	V	J	CDR3	DNA
TRBD1	NA	TRBV29-1	TRBJ2-7	CSVGQGIDSYEQYF	TGCAGCGTCGGACAGGGTATCGACTCCTACGAGCAGTACTTC
NA	NA	TRBV7-8	TRBJ1-2	CASSLSSFYGYTF	TGTGCCAGCAGCTTAAGCTCGTTCTATGGCTACACCTTC
NA	NA	TRBV19	TRBJ1-2	CASSTIQELYGYTF	TGTGCCAGTAGTACCATACAGGAGCTCTATGGCTACACCTTC
TRBD1	NA	TRBV11-1	TRBJ1-1	CASSQDRLNTEAFF	TGTGCCAGCAGCCAGGACAGGCTGAACACTGAAGCTTTCTTT
TRBD2	NA	TRBV10-3	TRBJ2-7	CAITEETSGIYEQYF	TGTGCCATCACCGAGGAAACTAGCGGGATCTACGAGCAGTACTTC
TRBD1	NA	TRBV19	TRBJ1-5	CASNPTGAGGNQPQHF	TGTGCCAGTAACCCGACAGGGGCCGGGGGCAATCAGCCCCAGCATTTT
TRBD2	few	TRBV27	TRBJ2-7	CASSPLPGSGSGEQYF	TGTGCCAGCAGTCCCCTCCCGGGTAGCGGGAGCGGCGAGCAGTACTTC
NA	NA	TRBV29-1	TRBJ2-6	CSVSTGKLRANVLTF	TGCAGCGTTTCAACAGGGAAATTGAGGGCCAACGTCCTGACTTTC
NA	NA	TRBV6-6	TRBJ1-3	CASSYSSSGNTIYF	TGTGCCAGCAGTTACTCCAGCTCTGGAAACACCATATATTTT
NA	few	TRBV5-1	TRBJ2-2	CASSWDLPGELFF	TGCGCCAGCAGCTGGGACTTACCCGGGGAGCTGTTTTTT
TRBD2	NA	TRBV7-7	TRBJ2-2	CASSPLAVAKSNTGELFF	TGTGCTAGCAGCCCCCTAGCGGTGGCGAAATCGAACACCGGGGAGCTGTTTTTT
NA	NA	TRBV13	TRBJ2-1	CASNEPRENEQFF	TGTGCCAGCAACGAACCCCGAGAGAATGAGCAGTTCTTC
NA	once	TRBV4-1	TRBJ1-5	CASSQEVQLYYQPQHF	TGCGCCAGCAGCCAAGAGGTCCAGCTCTACTATCAGCCCCAGCATTTT
TRBD2	few	TRBV10-2	TRBJ2-5	CASRGLAGGRGETQYF	TGCGCCAGCAGGGGACTAGCGGGAGGTCGGGGAGAGACCCAGTACTTC
NA	NA	TRBV9	TRBJ2-5	CASSVGLSKETQYF	TGTGCCAGCAGCGTAGGTCTCAGTAAAGAGACCCAGTACTTC
NA	NA	TRBV7-6	TRBJ2-1	CASSLAQGGGYNEQFF	TGTGCCAGCAGCTTAGCGCAGGGAGGAGGCTACAATGAGCAGTTCTTC
NA	NA	TRBV11-2	TRBJ2-3	CASSLAPGTDTQYF	TGTGCCAGCAGCTTAGCCCCGGGAACAGATACGCAGTATTTT
NA	NA	TRBV19	TRBJ1-1	CASCRQKNTEAFF	TGTGCCAGCTGTCGACAGAAGAACACTGAAGCTTTCTTT
NA	NA	TRBV2	TRBJ1-2	CASSEGGFGYTF	TGTGCCAGCAGTGAAGGGGGTTTTGGCTACACCTTC
NA	once	TRBV28	TRBJ2-2	CASSPSYGGTNTGELFF	TGTGCCAGCAGTCCGTCGTATGGCGGGACTAACACCGGGGAGCTGTTTTTT
TRBD1	NA	TRBV11-3	TRBJ2-3	CASSPAPGQGVDTQYF	TGTGCCAGCAGCCCCGCCCCGGGACAGGGGGTAGATACGCAGTATTTT
NA	few	TRBV4-3	TRBJ2-2	CASSQDTFTGELFF	TGCGCCAGCAGCCAAGATACGTTCACCGGGGAGCTGTTTTTT
NA	few	TRBV7-6	TRBJ2-3	CASSPVAAGITDTQYF	TGTGCCAGCAGCCCTGTTGCTGCGGGGATCACAGATACGCAGTATTTT
NA	few	TRBV29-1	TRBJ1-1	CSVGRVTEAFF	TGCAGCGTTGGAAGGGTCACTGAAGCTTTCTTT
NA	NA	TRBV19	TRBJ2-3	CARTPARVSTDTQYF	TGTGCCAGAACCCCAGCAAGGGTATCGACAGATACGCAGTATTTT
NA	NA	TRBV7-2	TRBJ2-1	CASSSRTERSYNEQFF	TGTGCCAGCAGCTCTCGCACGGAGCGCTCCTACAATGAGCAGTTCTTC
NA	NA	TRBV5-5	TRBJ2-7	CASSLAFELNFPIYEQYF	TGTGCCAGCAGCTTGGCTTTCGAACTGAACTTTCCTATTTACGAGCAGTACTTC
TRBD2	few	TRBV19	TRBJ2-4	CASSNGRERAKNIQYF	TGTGCCAGTAGTAACGGGCGGGAGAGGGCCAAAAACATTCAGTACTTC
TRBD2	NA	TRBV11-2	TRBJ2-7	CASSSGTIIKQYF	TGTGCCAGCAGCTCCGGGACTATCATCAAGCAGTACTTC
NA	NA	TRBV27	TRBJ1-5	CASSLFGQARGNQPQHF	TGTGCCAGCAGTTTGTTCGGGCAGGCTAGGGGCAATCAGCCCCAGCATTTT
NA	NA	TRBV7-9	TRBJ2-5	CASSPPVSGPTQYF	TGTGCCAGCAGCCCGCCGGTTTCGGGACCCACCCAGTACTTC
TRBD1	NA	TRBV2	TRBJ2-7	CASSLKGAGQVSGQYF	TGTGCCAGCAGCCTCAAAGGGGCTGGACAGGTCAGCGGGCAGTACTTC
NA	NA	TRBV15	TRBJ2-5	CATSPAGQETQYF	TGTGCCACCAGCCCAGCGGGCCAAGAGACCCAGTACTTC
NA	few	TRBV29-1	TRBJ2-7	CSVVVGEQYF	TGCAGCGTCGTTGTTGGCGAGCAGTACTTC
NA	few	TRBV27	TRBJ2-7	CASSLHGERNEQYF	TGTGCCAGCAGTTTACATGGGGAGAGGAACGAGCAGTACTTC
NA	once	TRBV5-4	TRBJ1-3	CASSGRTGNTIYF	TGTGCCAGCAGTGGAAGGACTGGAAACACCATATATTTT
NA	NA	TRBV15	TRBJ2-7	CATSRDRGAGEQYF	TGTGCCACCAGCAGAGATCGGGGGGCGGGCGAGCAGTACTTC
NA	NA	TRBV28	TRBJ1-2	CASSLPLGTDGYTF	TGTGCCAGCAGTTTACCCTTGGGGACGGATGGCTACACCTTC
TRBD2	NA	TRBV7-9	TRBJ2-7	CASSPGGGVPYEQYF	TGTGCCAGCAGCCCTGGCGGGGGGGTCCCCTACGAGCAGTACTTC
NA	many	TRBV27	TRBJ2-6	CASSLRGPFTSGANVLTF	TGTGCCAGCAGTTTAAGGGGACCGTTTACTTCTGGGGCCAACGTCCTGACTTTC
NA	NA	TRBV18	TRBJ1-5	CASSTGGDQPQHF	TGTGCCAGCTCGACTGGCGGGGATCAGCCCCAGCATTTT
TRBD1	NA	TRBV5-1	TRBJ2-5	CASSPGDREETQYF	TGCGCCAGCAGCCCGGGGGACAGGGAAGAGACCCAGTACTTC
TRBD1	NA	TRBV7-6	TRBJ2-3	CASSPGQGGTDTQYF	TGTGCCAGCAGCCCCGGACAGGGAGGTACAGATACGCAGTATTTT
TRBD1	NA	TRBV29-1	TRBJ2-7	CSVESGDRSYEQYF	TGCAGCGTTGAATCCGGGGACAGATCCTACGAGCAGTACTTC
NA	NA	TRBV25-1	TRBJ1-5	CASSGGSGSNQPQHF	TGTGCCAGCAGTGGGGGCAGTGGTAGCAATCAGCCCCAGCATTTT
NA	NA	TRBV27	TRBJ2-7	CASSNRAPSSYEQYF	TGTGCCAGCAGTAACAGGGCTCCCAGCTCCTACGAGCAGTACTTC
TRBD2	NA	TRBV7-2	TRBJ2-7	CASSEGLAGAYEQYF	TGTGCCAGCAGCGAGGGACTAGCGGGAGCCTACGAGCAGTACTTC
NA	NA	TRBV25-1	TRBJ2-5	CASSEYHRTGETQYF	TGTGCCAGCAGTGAATATCACAGGACTGGGGAGACCCAGTACTTC
TRBD2	NA	TRBV29-1	TRBJ2-3	CSVHGLAGGPDTQYF	TGCAGCGTTCACGGACTAGCGGGAGGGCCAGATACGCAGTATTTT
NA	NA	TRBV11-2	TRBJ2-7	CASSLDPSLEQYF	TGTGCCAGCAGCTTAGATCCCTCCCTCGAGCAGTACTTC
NA	NA	TRBV10-3	TRBJ2-1	CAISERDEQFF	TGTGCCATCAGTGAGAGAGATGAGCAGTTCTTC
NA	NA	TRBV18	TRBJ2-5	CASSPRVQETQYF	TGTGCCAGCTCACCACGCGTCCAAGAGACCCAGTACTTC
NA	NA	TRBV5-1	TRBJ2-3	CASSLEGSLTDTQYF	TGCGCCAGCAGCTTGGAGGGGAGTTTAACAGATACGCAGTATTTT
NA	NA	TRBV7-8	TRBJ2-7	CASSLRGTYEQYF	TGTGCCAGCAGCTTGAGAGGGACCTACGAGCAGTACTTC
TRBD2	NA	TRBV14	TRBJ2-7	CASSPLAGASYEQYF	TGTGCCAGCAGCCCGCTAGCGGGAGCCTCCTACGAGCAGTACTTC